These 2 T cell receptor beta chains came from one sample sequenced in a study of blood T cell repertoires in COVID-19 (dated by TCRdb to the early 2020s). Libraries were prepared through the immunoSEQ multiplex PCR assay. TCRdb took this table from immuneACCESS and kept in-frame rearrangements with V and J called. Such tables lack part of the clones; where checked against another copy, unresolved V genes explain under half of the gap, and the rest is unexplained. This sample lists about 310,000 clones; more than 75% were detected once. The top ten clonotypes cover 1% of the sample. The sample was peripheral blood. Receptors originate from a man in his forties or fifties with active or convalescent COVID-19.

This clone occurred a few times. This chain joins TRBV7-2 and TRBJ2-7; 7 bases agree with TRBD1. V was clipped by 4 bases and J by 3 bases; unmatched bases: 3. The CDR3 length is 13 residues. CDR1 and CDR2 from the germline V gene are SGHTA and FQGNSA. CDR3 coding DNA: TGTGCCAGCAGCTCCCAGGGGGTCTACGAGCAGTACTTC. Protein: CASSSQGVYEQYF. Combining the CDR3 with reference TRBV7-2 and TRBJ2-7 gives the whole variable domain GAGVSQSPSNKVTEKGKDVELRCDPISGHTALYWYRQSLGQGLEFLIYFQGNSAPDKSGLPSDRFSAERTGGSVSTLTIQRTQQEDSAVYLCASSSQGVYEQYFGPGTRLTVT.

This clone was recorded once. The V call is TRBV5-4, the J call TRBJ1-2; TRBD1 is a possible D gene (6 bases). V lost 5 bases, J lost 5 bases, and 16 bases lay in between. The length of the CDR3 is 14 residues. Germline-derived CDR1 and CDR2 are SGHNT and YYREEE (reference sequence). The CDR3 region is CASSPGGGEYGYTF. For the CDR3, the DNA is TGTGCCAGCAGTCCGGGGGGCGGAGAATATGGCTACACCTTC.